This T cell receptor beta chain was observed in a study of regulatory T cells in long-lasting Graves disease. Points on this clonotype: Its antigen is currently unknown. Compared with germline, one end of the junction differs, possibly owing to a read error.

Study observations and caveats: Repertoires from persistent disease leaned toward TRBV28, TRBJ1-2 and TRBJ2-5.

Germline CDR1 reads SGDLS; CDR2 reads YYNGEE. This CDR3 has 15 amino acids. As for time point: persistent/refractory GD, antithyroid drugs over 5 years with positive TRAb. Scientists built the TCR library using RNA that was extracted from PBMCs. Roughly 9.2-milliliter peripheral blood samples went into EDTA tubes. Combining iRepertoire HTBI primers with Arm-PCR of CDR3 regions, the authors built TCR beta libraries. TCRdb re-derived calls from the multiplex PCR reads in MiXCR, one entry per CDR3 protein. The sample has roughly 400,000 distinct CDR3 sequences; around 20% are singletons. V gene TRBV9 combines with J gene TRBJ2-2; possibly TRBD2 for D (5 bases). The source material was peripheral blood mononuclear cells (PBMCs), sampled when the disease was refractory, from a patient treated with antithyroid drugs. The sequence came from a female donor with Graves disease. Here the CDR3 DNA reads TGTGCCAGCAGTGTAGCCGGAGGTCCCCCCGGGGAGCTGTTTTTT. Protein sequence: CASSVAGGPPGELFF.